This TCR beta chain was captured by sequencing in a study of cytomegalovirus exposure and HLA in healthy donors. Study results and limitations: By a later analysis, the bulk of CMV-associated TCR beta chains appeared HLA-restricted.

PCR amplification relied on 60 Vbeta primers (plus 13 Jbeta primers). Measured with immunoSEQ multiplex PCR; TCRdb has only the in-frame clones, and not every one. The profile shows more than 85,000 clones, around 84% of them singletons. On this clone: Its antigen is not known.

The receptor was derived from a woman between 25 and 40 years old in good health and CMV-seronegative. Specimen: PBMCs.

CDR3 region: CASSSWTGGIAKNIQYF. For the CDR3, the DNA is TGTGCCAGCAGCTCGTGGACAGGGGGCATAGCCAAAAACATTCAGTACTTC. The chain combines TRBV7-2 with TRBJ2-4; 11 bases are shared with TRBD1. Germline CDR1 is SGHTA and CDR2 is FQGNSA. The length of the CDR3 is 17 residues. The trim removed 4 bases at V and 0 bases at J, leaving 5 bases unmatched.